This T cell receptor (beta chain) was identified during a study of spatial heterogeneity in lung cancer. This clonotype was found many times. One entry per CDR3 protein, called by TCRdb with MiXCR from the 5' RACE reads. Of about 36,000 distinct CDR3 sequences detected, around 5% appear once; the ten largest clones hold under 30%. Sample time point: sample taken at primary tumor resection. Whole RNA, isolated from tumor, nontumor lung or frozen PBMC, was sequenced without prior sorting. There are 17 residues in the CDR3. The V and J ends lost 3 bases and 2 bases, in that order; junction bases with no gene match: 5. Germline assignment: CDR1 DFQATT and CDR2 SNEGSKA (reference sequence).

The specimen was PBMCs, collected at surgery. The chain has TRBV20-1 and TRBJ2-1, with 15 bases aligning to TRBD2. This TCR was sampled from a female donor with early-stage non-small cell lung cancer. DNA of the CDR3: TGCAGTGCTAGTGGGGGACTAGCGGGGGGACCCTACAATGAGCAGTTCTTC. It codes for CSASGGLAGGPYNEQFF.